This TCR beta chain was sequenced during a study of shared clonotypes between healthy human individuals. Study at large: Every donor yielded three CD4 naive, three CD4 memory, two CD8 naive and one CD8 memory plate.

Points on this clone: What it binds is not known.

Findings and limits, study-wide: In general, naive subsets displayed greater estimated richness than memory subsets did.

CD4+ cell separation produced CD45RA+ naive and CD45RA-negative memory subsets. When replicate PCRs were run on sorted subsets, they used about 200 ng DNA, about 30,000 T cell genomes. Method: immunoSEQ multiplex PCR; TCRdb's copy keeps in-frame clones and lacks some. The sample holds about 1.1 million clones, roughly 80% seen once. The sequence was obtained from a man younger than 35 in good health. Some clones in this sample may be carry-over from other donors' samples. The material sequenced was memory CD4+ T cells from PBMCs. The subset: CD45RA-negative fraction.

The CDR3 nucleotides are TGCGCCAGCAACCCCAGGACAGGGGTAAGGTCCGGGTGTCTCCACTACGAGCAGTACTTC. Residues: CASNPRTGVRSGCLHYEQYF. The rearrangement uses TRBV5-1 and TRBJ2-7, with TRBD1 matching 9 bases. Germline lookup yields CDR1 SGHRS and CDR2 YFSETQ. V lost 6 bases and J lost 3; bases outside the gene matches: 25. The CDR3 totals 20 residues. The complete variable domain, with remaining parts taken from reference TRBV5-1 and TRBJ2-7, reads KAGVTQTPRYLIKTRGQQVTLSCSPISGHRSVSWYQQTPGQGLQFLFEYFSETQRNKGNFPGRFSGRQFSNSRSEMNVSTLELGDSALYLCASNPRTGVRSGCLHYEQYFGPGTRLTVT.